The 3 T cell receptor beta chains presented below share a single source sample, sequenced in a study of human versus mouse CDR3 diversity and MHC coevolution. TCRdb's table, derived via immunoSEQ multiplex PCR, lists solely in-frame clones and lacks some. The repertoire consists of more than 60,000 clones, with around 90% occurring once and the leading ten covering less than 0.19%. What was sequenced was naive CD4+ T cells from blood. Indicated subset: CD45RO-negative CD62L-positive naive CD4 T cells. These receptor sequences come from a person aged 25 to 75 in good health.

V gene TRBV27 combines with J gene TRBJ2-1; 15 bases are a match to TRBD2. Germline assignment: CDR1 MNHEY and CDR2 SMNVEV (reference sequence). With V trimmed by 4 bases and J by 4 bases, 8 bases remained unmatched. The CDR3 length is 18 residues. As DNA, the CDR3 is TGTGCCAGCAGTTCCGGGACTAGCGGGAGGTTAACGTACAATGAGCAGTTCTTC. Its translation is CASSSGTSGRLTYNEQFF.

Here the CDR3 reads CASSLRAGGSYEQYF. The CDR3 DNA sequence: TGTGCCAGCAGCTTACGGGCGGGGGGCTCCTACGAGCAGTACTTC. The chain recombines TRBV7-9 with TRBJ2-7; 8 bases match TRBD2. This CDR3 has 15 amino acids. The germline V gene encodes CDR1 SEHNR and CDR2 FQNEAQ (reference sequence). Unmatched junction bases numbered 3, after V lost 2 bases and J lost 0 bases.

CDR3 residues: CASSSSTTGFTDTQYF. The DNA of the CDR3 is TGTGCCAGCAGTTCCAGCACGACAGGTTTCACAGATACGCAGTATTTT. V usage is TRBV6-6 and J usage is TRBJ2-3, with TRBD1 as a possible D gene (6 bases). Between the trimmed V and J ends, which lost 4 bases and 2 bases, there was a span of 16 bases. Germline CDR1 reads MNHNY; CDR2 reads SVGAGI (reference sequence). The CDR3 consists of 16 residues.